One T cell receptor beta chain is described in this entry. Relative to the germline gene, one junction end is altered; a read error may explain this. Over chemoradiotherapy, repertoires were sampled more than once. This sample is drawn from a study of chemoradiotherapy in HPV16-positive cancers. The CDR3 length is 12 residues. The germline V gene has CDR1 KGHSH and CDR2 LQKENI. TCRdb's copy holds only in-frame clones and misses some; the assay was immunoSEQ multiplex PCR. This table holds about 1,000 clones, around 92% found once. The input for sequencing was tumor tissue, taken from a patient who underwent chemoradiotherapy. The clonotype originates from a human donor with HPV-associated anogenital cancer. The chain has TRBV18 and TRBJ2-7; a possible D gene is TRBD1 (6 bases). CDR3 bases: TGTGCCAGCTCAACCTTGTCCCAGGGGAAGAACTTC. It is translated as CASSTLSQGKNF.